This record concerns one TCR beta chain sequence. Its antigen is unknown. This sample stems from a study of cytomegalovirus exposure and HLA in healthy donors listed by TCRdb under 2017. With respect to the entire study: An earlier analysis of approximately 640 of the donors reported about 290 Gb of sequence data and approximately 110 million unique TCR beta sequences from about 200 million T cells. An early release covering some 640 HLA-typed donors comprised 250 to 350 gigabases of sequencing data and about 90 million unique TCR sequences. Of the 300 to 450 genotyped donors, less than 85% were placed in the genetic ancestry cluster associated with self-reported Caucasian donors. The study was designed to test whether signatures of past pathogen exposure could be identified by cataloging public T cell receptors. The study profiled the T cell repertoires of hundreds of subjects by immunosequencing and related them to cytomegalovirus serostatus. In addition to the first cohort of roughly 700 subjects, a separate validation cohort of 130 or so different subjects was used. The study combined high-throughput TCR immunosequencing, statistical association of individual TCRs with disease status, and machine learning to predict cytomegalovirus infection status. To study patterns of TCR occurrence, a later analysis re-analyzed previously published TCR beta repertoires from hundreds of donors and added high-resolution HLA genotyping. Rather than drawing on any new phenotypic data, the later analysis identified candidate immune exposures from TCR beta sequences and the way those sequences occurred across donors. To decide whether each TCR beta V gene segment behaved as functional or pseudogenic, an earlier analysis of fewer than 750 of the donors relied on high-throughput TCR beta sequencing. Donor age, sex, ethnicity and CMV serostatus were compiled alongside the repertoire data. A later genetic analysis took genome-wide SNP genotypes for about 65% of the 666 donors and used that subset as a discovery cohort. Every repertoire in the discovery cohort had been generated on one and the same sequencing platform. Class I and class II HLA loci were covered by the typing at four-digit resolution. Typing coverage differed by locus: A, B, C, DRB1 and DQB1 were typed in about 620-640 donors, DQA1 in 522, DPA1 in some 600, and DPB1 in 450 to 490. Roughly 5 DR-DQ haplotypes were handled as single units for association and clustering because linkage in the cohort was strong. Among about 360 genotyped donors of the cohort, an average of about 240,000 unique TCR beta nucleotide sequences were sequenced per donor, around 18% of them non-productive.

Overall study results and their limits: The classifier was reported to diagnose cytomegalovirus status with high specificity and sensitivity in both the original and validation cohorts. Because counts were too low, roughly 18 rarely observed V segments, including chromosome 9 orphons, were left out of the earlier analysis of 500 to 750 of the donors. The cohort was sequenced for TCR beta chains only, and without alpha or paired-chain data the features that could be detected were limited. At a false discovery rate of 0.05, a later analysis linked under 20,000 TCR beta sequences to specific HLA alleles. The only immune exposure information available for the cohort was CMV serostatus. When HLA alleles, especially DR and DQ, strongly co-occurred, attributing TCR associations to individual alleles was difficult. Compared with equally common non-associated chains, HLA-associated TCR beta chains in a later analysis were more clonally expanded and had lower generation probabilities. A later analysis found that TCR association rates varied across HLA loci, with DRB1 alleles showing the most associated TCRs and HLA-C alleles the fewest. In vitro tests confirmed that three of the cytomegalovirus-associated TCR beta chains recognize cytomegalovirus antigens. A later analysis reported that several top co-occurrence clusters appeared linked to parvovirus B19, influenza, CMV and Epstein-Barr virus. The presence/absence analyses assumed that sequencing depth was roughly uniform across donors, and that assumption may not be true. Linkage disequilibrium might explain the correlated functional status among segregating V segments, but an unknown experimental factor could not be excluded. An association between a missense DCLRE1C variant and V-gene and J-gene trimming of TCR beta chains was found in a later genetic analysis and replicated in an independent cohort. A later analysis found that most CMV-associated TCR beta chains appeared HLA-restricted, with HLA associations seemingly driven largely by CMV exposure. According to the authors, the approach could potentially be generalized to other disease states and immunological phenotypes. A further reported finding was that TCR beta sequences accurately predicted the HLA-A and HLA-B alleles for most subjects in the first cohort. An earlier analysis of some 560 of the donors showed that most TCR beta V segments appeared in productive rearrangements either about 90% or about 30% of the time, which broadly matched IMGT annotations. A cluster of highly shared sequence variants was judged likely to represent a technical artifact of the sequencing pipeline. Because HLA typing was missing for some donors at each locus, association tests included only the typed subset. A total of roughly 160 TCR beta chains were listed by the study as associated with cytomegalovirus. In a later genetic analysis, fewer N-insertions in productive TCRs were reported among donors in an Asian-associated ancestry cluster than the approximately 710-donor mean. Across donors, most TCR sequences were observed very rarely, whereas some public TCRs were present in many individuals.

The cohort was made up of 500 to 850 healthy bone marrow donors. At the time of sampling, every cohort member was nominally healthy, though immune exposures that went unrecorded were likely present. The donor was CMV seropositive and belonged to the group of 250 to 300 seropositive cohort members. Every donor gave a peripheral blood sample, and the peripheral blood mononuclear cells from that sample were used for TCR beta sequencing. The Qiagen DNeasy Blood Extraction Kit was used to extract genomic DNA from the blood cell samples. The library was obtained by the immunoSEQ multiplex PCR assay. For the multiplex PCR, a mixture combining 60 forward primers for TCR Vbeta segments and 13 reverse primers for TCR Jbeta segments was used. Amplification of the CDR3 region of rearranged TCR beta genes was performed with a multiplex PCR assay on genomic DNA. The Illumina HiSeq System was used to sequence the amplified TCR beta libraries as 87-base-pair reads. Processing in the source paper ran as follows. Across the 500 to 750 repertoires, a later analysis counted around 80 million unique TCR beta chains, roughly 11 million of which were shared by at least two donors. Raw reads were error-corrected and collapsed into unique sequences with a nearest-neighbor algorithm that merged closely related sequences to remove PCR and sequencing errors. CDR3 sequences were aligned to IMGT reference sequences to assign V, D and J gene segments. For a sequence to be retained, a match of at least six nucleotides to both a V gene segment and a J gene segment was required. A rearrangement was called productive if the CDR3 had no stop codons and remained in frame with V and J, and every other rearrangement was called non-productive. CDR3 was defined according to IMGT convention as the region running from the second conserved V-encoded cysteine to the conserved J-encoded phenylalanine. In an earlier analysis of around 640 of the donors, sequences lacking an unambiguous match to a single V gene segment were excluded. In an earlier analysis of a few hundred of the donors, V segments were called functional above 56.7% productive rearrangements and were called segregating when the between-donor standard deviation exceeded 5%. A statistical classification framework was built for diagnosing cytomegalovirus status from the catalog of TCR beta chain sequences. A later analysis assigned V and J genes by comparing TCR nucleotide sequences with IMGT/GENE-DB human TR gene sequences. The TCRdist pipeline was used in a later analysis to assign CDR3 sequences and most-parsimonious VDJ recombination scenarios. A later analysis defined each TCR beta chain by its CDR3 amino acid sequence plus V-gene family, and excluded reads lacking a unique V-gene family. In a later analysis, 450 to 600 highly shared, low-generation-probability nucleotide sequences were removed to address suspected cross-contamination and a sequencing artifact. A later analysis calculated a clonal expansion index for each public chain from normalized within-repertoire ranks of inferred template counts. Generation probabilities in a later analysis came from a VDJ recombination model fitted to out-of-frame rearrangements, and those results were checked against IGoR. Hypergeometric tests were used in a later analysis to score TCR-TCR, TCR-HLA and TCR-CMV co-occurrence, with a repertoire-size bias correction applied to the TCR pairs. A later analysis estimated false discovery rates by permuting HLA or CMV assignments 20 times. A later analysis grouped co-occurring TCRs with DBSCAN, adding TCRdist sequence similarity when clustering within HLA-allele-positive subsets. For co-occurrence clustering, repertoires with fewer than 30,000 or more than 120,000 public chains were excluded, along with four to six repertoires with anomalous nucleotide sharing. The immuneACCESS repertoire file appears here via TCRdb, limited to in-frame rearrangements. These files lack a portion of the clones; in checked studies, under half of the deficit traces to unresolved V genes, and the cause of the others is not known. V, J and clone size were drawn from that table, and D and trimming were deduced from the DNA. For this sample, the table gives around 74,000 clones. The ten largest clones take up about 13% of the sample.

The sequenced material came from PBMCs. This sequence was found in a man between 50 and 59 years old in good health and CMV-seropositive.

The DNA sequence is given as TGTGCCAGCAGGAACCTTCGGACAGGGGTAGACGCGGGGGGCTACACCTTC. This translates into CASRNLRTGVDAGGYTF. The chain is assembled from TRBV11-2 and TRBJ1-2; 9 bases in the middle match TRBD1. Inclusive of the bounding cysteine and phenylalanine, the CDR3 is 17 residues long. Only the CDR3 part of the read is kept: 51 bases, read in frame from the first base. The germline V and J ends show losses of 6 bases and 8 bases respectively, and no gene match explains 19 bases of the junction. The germline V gene encodes CDR1 SGHAT and CDR2 FQNNGV.